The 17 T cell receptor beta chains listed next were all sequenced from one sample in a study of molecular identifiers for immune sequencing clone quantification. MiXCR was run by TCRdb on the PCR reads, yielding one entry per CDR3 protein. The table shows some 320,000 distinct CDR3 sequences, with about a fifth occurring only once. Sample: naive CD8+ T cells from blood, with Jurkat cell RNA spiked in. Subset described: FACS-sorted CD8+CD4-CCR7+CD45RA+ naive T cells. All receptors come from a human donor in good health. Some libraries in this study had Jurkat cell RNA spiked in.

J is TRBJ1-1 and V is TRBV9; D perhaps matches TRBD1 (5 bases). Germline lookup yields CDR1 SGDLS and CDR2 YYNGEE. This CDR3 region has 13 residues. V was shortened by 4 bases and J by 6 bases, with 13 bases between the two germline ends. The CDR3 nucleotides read TGTGCCAGCAGCAAATGGACACAGCCTGAAGCTTTCTTT. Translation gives CASSKWTQPEAFF.

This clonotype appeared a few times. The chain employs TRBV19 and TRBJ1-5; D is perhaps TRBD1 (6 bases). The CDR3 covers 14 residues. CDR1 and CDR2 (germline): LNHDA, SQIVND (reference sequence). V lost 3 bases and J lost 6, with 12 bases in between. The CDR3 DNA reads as TGTGCCAGTAGTATGTGGGGGGCTGTTCAGCCCCAGCATTTT. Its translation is CASSMWGAVQPQHF.

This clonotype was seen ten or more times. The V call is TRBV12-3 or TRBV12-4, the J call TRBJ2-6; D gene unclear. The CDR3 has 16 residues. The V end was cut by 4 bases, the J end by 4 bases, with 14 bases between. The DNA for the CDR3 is TGTGCCAGCAGTTCTCCCGGTCAAGTCGGGGCCAACGTCCTGACTTTC. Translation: CASSSPGQVGANVLTF.

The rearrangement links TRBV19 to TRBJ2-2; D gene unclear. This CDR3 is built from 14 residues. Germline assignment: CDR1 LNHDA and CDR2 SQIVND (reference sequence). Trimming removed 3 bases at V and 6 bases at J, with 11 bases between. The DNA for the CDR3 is TGTGCCAGTAGTATGGTAGTGCCCGCCGGGGAGCTGTTTTTT. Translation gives CASSMVVPAGELFF.

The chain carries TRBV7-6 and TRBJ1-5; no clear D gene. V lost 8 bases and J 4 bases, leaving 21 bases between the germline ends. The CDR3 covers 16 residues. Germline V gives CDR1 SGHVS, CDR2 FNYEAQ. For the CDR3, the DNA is TGTGCCAGCCGTACAGAAGAAGGGTCGGGGAATCAGCCCCAGCATTTT. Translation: CASRTEEGSGNQPQHF.

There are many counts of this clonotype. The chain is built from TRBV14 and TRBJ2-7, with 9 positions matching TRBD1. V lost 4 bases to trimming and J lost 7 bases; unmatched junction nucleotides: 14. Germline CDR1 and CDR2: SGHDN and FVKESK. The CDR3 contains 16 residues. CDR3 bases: TGTGCCAGCAGCCCAGGGCACCGGACAGGGGTCTTTGAGCAGTACTTC. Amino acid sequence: CASSPGHRTGVFEQYF.

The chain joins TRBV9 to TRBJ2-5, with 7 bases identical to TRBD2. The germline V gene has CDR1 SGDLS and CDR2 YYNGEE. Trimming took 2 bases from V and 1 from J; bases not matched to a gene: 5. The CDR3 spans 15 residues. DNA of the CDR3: TGTGCCAGCAGCGTTGGGGGACTACTCCAAGAGACCCAGTACTTC. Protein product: CASSVGGLLQETQYF.

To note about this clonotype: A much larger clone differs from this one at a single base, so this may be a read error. This CDR3 is CASSLRAGGRYNEQFF. CDR3 coding DNA: TGTGCCAGCAGCTTACGAGCGGGGGGGCGATACAATGAGCAGTTCTTC. This sequence joins TRBV7-8 and TRBJ2-1, with TRBD2 matching over 10 bases. The J segment lost 4 bases and the V segment lost 2 bases, leaving 5 bases of the junction unmatched. This CDR3 contains 16 residues. The germline V gene encodes CDR1 SGHVS and CDR2 FQNEAQ.

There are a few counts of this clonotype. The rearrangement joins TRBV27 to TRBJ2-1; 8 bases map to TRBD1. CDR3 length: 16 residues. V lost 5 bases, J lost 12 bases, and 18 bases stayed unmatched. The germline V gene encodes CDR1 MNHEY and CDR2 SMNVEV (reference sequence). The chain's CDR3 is CASSEVGTGGLRGQFF. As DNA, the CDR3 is TGTGCCAGCAGTGAGGTCGGGACAGGAGGTTTACGGGGGCAGTTCTTC.

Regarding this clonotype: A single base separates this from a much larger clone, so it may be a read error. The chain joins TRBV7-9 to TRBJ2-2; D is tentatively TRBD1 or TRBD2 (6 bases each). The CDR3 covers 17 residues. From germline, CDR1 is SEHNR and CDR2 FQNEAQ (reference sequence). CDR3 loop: CASSFTVPPRGYGGLFF. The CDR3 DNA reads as TGTGCCAGCAGCTTCACCGTGCCGCCCAGGGGATACGGGGGGCTGTTTTTT.

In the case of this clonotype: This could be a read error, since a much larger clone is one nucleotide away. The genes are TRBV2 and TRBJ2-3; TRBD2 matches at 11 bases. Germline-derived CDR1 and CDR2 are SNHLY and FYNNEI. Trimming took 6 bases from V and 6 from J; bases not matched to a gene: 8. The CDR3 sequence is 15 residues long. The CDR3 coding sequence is TGTGCCAGCAGACTGGCTAGCGGGGGGCTTGATACGCAGTATTTT. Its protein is CASRLASGGLDTQYF.

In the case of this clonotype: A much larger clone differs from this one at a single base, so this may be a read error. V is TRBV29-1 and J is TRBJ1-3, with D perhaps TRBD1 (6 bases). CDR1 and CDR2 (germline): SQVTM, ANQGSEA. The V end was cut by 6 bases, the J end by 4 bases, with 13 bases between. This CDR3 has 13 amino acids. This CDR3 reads CSVMSGVGNTIYF. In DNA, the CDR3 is TGCAGCGTGATGTCAGGGGTCGGAAACACCATATATTTT.

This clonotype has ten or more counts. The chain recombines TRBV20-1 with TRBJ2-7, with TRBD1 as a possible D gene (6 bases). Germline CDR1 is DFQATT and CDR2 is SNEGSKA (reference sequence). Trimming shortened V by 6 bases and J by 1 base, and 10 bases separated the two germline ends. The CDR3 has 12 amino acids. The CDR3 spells CSAATGSYEQYF. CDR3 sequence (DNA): TGCAGTGCAGCGACAGGTTCCTACGAGCAGTACTTC.

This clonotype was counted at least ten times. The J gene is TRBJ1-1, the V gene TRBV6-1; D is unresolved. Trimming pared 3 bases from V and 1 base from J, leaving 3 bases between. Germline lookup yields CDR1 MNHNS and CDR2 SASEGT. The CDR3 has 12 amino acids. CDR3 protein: CASSEWNTEAFF. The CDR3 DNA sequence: TGTGCCAGCAGTGAGTGGAACACTGAAGCTTTCTTT.

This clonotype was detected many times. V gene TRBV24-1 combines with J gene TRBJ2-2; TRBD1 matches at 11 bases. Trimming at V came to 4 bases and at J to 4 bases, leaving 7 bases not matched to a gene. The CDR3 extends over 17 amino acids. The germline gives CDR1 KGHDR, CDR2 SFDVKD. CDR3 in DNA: TGTGCCACCAGTGACCCAAGGACAGGGGGCATCACCGGGGAGCTGTTTTTT. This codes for CATSDPRTGGITGELFF.

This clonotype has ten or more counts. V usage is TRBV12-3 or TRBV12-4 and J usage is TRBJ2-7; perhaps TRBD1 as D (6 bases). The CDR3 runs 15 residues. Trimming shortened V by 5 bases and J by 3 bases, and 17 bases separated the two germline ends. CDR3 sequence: CASSTDRITGYEQYF. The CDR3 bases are TGTGCCAGCAGTACGGACAGAATCACCGGCTACGAGCAGTACTTC.

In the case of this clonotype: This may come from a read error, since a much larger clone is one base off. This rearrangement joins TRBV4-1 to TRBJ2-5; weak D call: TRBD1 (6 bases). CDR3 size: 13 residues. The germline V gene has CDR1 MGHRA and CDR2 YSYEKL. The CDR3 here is CASGQGQSETQYF. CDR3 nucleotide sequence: TGCGCCAGCGGCCAAGGACAGAGTGAGACCCAGTACTTC.